A single sample is the source of the 13 T cell receptor beta chains below, sequenced in a study of CD8 T cells in ankylosing spondylitis. What these receptors recognize is not known. The study, taken as a whole, reports: Made up of about eight highly homologous variants, a TCR beta motif appeared characteristic of ankylosing spondylitis blood.

One entry per CDR3 protein, called by TCRdb with MiXCR from the 5' RACE reads. The sample lists about 800,000 distinct CDR3 sequences; 12% were seen once. The sample was blood, either unsorted or a sorted T cell fraction (not recorded which). Every receptor here comes from a male donor with ankylosing spondylitis.

The J gene is TRBJ2-7, the V gene TRBV3-1; 10 bases are a match to TRBD1. Germline CDR1 reads LGHDT; CDR2 reads YNNKEL (reference sequence). V shed 8 bases and J 4 bases; nucleotides not matched to a gene: 11. CDR3 size: 15 residues. This CDR3 reads CASGPSDRGGYEQYF. In DNA, the CDR3 is TGTGCCAGCGGCCCTTCGGACAGGGGGGGATACGAGCAGTACTTC.

This clonotype was detected a few times. This rearrangement joins TRBV5-1 to TRBJ2-2, with D possibly matching TRBD2 (5 bases). Trimming stripped 4 bases from V and 0 bases from J, with 10 bases between. This CDR3 comprises 15 residues. Germline lookup yields CDR1 SGHRS and CDR2 YFSETQ. The CDR3 DNA follows: TGCGCCAGCAGCCCCGCGGACTCGAACACCGGGGAGCTGTTTTTT. It codes for CASSPADSNTGELFF.

In its sample, this clonotype was seen a few times. The genes are TRBV29-1 and TRBJ2-3; TRBD2 aligns across 9 bases. The CDR3 loop spans 15 amino acids. Trimming took 6 bases from V and 2 from J; bases not matched to a gene: 9. Per germline, CDR1 SQVTM and CDR2 ANQGSEA. DNA for the CDR3: TGCAGCGTCGATGGACTAGCGAGTAACACAGATACGCAGTATTTT. Amino acids: CSVDGLASNTDTQYF.

This clonotype was counted a few times. The V call is TRBV7-2, the J call TRBJ2-7, with 9 bases lining up with TRBD1. The germline V gene encodes CDR1 SGHTA and CDR2 FQGNSA. V shed 5 bases and J 6 bases; nucleotides not matched to a gene: 8. The CDR3 is 14 amino acids. CDR3 DNA: TGTGCCAGCAGCCCATCCTTGACAGGGGGCGAGCAGTACTTC. It is translated as CASSPSLTGGEQYF.

The gene calls are TRBV6-5 and TRBJ2-5, with TRBD2 matching 9 bases. Germline V lookup: CDR1 MNHEY, CDR2 SVGAGI. With 0 bases clipped from V and 5 bases from J, the junction kept 4 bases outside the gene matches. The CDR3 contains 15 residues. The CDR3 here is CASSYSLAGQETQYF. The DNA of the CDR3 is TGTGCCAGCAGTTACTCTCTAGCGGGACAGGAGACCCAGTACTTC.

There are a few counts of this clonotype. V gene TRBV20-1 combines with J gene TRBJ2-7; D not certain. Trimming shortened V by 6 bases and J by 3 bases, and 15 bases separated the two germline ends. Germline V gene sequence: CDR1 DFQATT, CDR2 SNEGSKA (reference sequence). The CDR3 length is 13 residues. For the CDR3, the DNA is TGCAGTGCCGCCCCCAGCGCTGACTACGAGCAGTACTTC. Translated: CSAAPSADYEQYF.

This clonotype has at least ten counts. V usage is TRBV6-5 and J usage is TRBJ2-5; 9 nucleotides line up with TRBD2. CDR3 size: 17 residues. The V gene's germline CDR1 is MNHEY and CDR2 SVGAGI. V was clipped by 3 bases and J by 1 base; unmatched bases: 9. CDR3 DNA: TGTGCCAGCAGTTATGCAGCGGGAGGAAGGGGCCAAGAGACCCAGTACTTC. This translates into CASSYAAGGRGQETQYF.

As for this clonotype: At one of its ends the junction is not consistent with the germline gene, which may arise from a read error. The gene calls are TRBV20-1 and TRBJ2-1; D remains unclear. The CDR3 length is 16 residues. Germline V gives CDR1 DFQATT, CDR2 SNEGSKA (reference sequence). The CDR3 DNA is TGCTGTGCTAGAGGTTTGGGTCGGGCGGAATACAATGAGCAGTTCTTC. It yields the protein CCARGLGRAEYNEQFF.

This clonotype was counted a few times. V usage is TRBV4-3 and J usage is TRBJ2-1; D unclear. This CDR3 is built from 15 residues. Trimming removed 0 bases at V and 6 bases at J, with 12 bases between. Germline V gives CDR1 LGHNA, CDR2 YSLEER. This CDR3 is CASSQDPSFGNEQFF. The DNA for the CDR3 is TGCGCCAGCAGCCAAGACCCCAGCTTCGGCAATGAGCAGTTCTTC.

This clonotype has a count of ten or more. The CDR3 sequence is CAITMDVNYGYTF. The CDR3 DNA follows: TGTGCCATCACTATGGACGTTAACTATGGCTACACCTTC. V is TRBV10-3 and J is TRBJ1-2; D is unresolved. V lost 7 bases to trimming and J lost 1 base, with 10 bases between them. Germline V gene data show CDR1 as ENHRY and CDR2 as SYGVKD. The CDR3 length is 13 residues.

The V gene is TRBV20-1, the J gene TRBJ2-5, with TRBD2 identical over 7 bases. There are 15 residues in the CDR3. The germline V gene has CDR1 DFQATT and CDR2 SNEGSKA (reference sequence). CDR3 protein: CSPPPDRAGYETQYF. The CDR3 DNA is TGCAGCCCCCCCCCAGATCGAGCGGGATATGAGACCCAGTACTTC.

In its sample, this clonotype was seen a few times. This chain links TRBV6-5 with TRBJ1-1; TRBD1 is a possible D gene (6 bases). The CDR3 is 15 residues long. Germline V gene data show CDR1 as MNHEY and CDR2 as SVGAGI. V was pared by 1 base and J by 0 bases, with 9 bases between. The DNA for the CDR3 is TGTGCCAGCAGTTACTACCGGACAGTGAACACTGAAGCTTTCTTT. It translates to CASSYYRTVNTEAFF.

In this sample, this clonotype turned up many times. The chain employs TRBV11-1 and TRBJ1-1, with D possibly matching TRBD1 (5 bases). Germline values: CDR1 SGHAT, CDR2 FQDESV (reference sequence). The CDR3 is made up of 18 amino acids. V dropped 5 bases and J dropped 1 base, with 23 bases sitting between them. The CDR3 here is CASSAIAGTVKGNTEAFF. The CDR3 DNA is TGTGCCAGCAGCGCTATCGCCGGGACGGTGAAAGGGAACACTGAAGCTTTCTTT.